One sample yielded the 5 T cell receptor beta chains listed below, sequenced in a study of blood T cell repertoires in COVID-19. Produced via immunoSEQ multiplex PCR; TCRdb's table is partial and in-frame only. The data contain 260,000 or so clones, around 83% of them seen just once; the ten biggest clones take up 5% to 6%. The sample comprised peripheral blood. These receptors all stem from a man of 80 years or more with acute or convalescent COVID-19.

The chain carries TRBV7-2 and TRBJ2-7; 8 bases are a match to TRBD2. V lost 0 bases, J lost 0 bases, and 1 base stayed unmatched. The CDR3 totals 15 residues. The germline gives CDR1 SGHTA, CDR2 FQGNSA. CDR3 sequence reads: CASSLAGTSSYEQYF. The CDR3 nucleotides read TGTGCCAGCAGCTTAGCGGGGACTAGCTCCTACGAGCAGTACTTC.

The gene calls are TRBV12-3 or TRBV12-4 and TRBJ2-5; no reliable D call. Trimming pared 3 bases from V and 2 bases from J, leaving 4 bases between. The length of the CDR3 is 12 residues. The CDR3 is CASSFRQETQYF. Written as DNA, the CDR3 is TGTGCCAGCAGTTTCAGACAAGAGACCCAGTACTTC.

This clone has only one observation. The V gene is TRBV5-1, the J gene TRBJ2-7; 7 bases are a match to TRBD1. Germline V gene lookup returns CDR1 SGHRS and CDR2 YFSETQ. V was pared by 0 bases and J by 6 bases, with 12 bases of the junction left unmatched. The length of the CDR3 is 16 residues. CDR3 residues: CASSLAGETRGSEQYF. Here the CDR3 DNA reads TGCGCCAGCAGCTTGGCCGGGGAGACCAGGGGGTCCGAGCAGTACTTC.

V gene TRBV2 combines with J gene TRBJ1-5; D unclear. The CDR3 is 12 residues long. Germline CDR1 and CDR2: SNHLY and FYNNEI. Trimming took 8 bases from V and 2 from J, leaving 7 bases between them. The CDR3, as DNA: TGTGCCAGCGCCCCAGGCAATCAGCCCCAGCATTTT. Translated, it gives CASAPGNQPQHF.

This clone showed up many times. The V call is TRBV5-1, the J call TRBJ2-3; D is possibly TRBD2 (6 bases). The CDR3 is 17 amino acids. Germline CDR1 is SGHRS and CDR2 is YFSETQ. V was clipped by 0 bases and J by 0 bases, with 14 bases between them. CDR3 sequence (DNA): TGCGCCAGCAGCTTGGGGGCCTCCGGGACTAGCACAGATACGCAGTATTTT. Amino acids: CASSLGASGTSTDTQYF.